Sequencing of this T cell receptor (beta chain) was carried out in a study of blood T cell repertoires in COVID-19. Study in general: From T cells, B-cell-depleted T cells, or PBMCs came the material, which was cDNA or gDNA.

In the authors' workflow: How many nucleated cells were present was estimated from reference gene primer amplification. The table came from immunoSEQ multiplex PCR; TCRdb's copy has only in-frame clones and leaves some out. That table gives V, J and clone size, and the DNA gave D and trimming. Of fewer than 250,000 clones in the sample, roughly 83% were seen once. Trimming took off 5 bases at V and 3 bases at J, with 20 bases between the two ends. CDR1 and CDR2 from the germline V gene are LNHDA and SQIVND (reference sequence). The CDR3 contains 17 residues. Either two negative PCRs, clearance, or symptom resolution qualified Cohort 3 donors as recovered.

Sequencing was done on a sample of PBMCs or T cells enriched from blood (not recorded which). The V call is TRBV19, the J call TRBJ2-1; the D gene is possibly TRBD2 (6 bases). This receptor was obtained from a young woman who had recovered from COVID-19. This chain's CDR3 is CASSVQTSTGYYNEQFF. The CDR3 region has the DNA TGTGCCAGTAGTGTCCAGACTAGTACCGGCTACTACAATGAGCAGTTCTTC.